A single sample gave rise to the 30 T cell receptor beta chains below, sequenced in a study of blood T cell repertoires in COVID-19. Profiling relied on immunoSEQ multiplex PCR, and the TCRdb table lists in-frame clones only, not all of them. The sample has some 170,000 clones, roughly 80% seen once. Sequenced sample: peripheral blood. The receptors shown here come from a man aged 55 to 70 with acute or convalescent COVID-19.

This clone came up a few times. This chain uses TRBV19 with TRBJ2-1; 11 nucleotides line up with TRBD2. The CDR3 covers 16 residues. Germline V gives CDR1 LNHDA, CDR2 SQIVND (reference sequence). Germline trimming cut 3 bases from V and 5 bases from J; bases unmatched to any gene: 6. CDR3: CASSITSGGINNEQFF. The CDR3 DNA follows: TGTGCCAGTAGTATCACTAGCGGGGGCATTAACAATGAGCAGTTCTTC.

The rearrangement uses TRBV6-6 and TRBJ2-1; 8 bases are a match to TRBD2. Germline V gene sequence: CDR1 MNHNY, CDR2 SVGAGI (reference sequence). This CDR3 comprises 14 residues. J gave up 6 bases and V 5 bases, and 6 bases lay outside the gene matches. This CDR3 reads CASSPGTSGNEQFF. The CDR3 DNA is TGTGCCAGCAGTCCCGGGACTAGTGGCAATGAGCAGTTCTTC.

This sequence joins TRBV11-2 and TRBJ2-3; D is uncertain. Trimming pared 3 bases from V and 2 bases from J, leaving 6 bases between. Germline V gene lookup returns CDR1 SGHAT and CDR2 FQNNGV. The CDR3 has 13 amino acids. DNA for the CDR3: TGTGCCAGCAGCTTCTTACTCACAGATACGCAGTATTTT. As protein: CASSFLLTDTQYF.

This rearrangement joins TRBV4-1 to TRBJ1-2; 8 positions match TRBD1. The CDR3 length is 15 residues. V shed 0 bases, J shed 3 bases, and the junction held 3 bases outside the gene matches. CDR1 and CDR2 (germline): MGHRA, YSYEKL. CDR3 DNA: TGCGCCAGCAGCCAAGAGACAGGGGAATACTATGGCTACACCTTC. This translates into CASSQETGEYYGYTF.

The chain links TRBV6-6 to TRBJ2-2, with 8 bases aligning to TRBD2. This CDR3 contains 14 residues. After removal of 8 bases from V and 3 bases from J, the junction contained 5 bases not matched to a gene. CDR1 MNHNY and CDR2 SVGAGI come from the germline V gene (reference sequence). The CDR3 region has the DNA TGTGCCAGCGGCGGGGGGCTGGACACCGGGGAGCTGTTTTTT. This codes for CASGGGLDTGELFF.

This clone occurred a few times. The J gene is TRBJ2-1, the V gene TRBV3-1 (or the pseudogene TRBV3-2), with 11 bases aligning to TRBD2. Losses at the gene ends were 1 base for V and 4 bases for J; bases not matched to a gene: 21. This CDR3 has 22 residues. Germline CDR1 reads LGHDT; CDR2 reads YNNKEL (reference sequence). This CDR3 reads CASSQGHGVGLAGGSSYNEQFF. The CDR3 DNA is TGTGCCAGCAGCCAAGGTCATGGAGTCGGGCTAGCGGGGGGCTCGTCATACAATGAGCAGTTCTTC.

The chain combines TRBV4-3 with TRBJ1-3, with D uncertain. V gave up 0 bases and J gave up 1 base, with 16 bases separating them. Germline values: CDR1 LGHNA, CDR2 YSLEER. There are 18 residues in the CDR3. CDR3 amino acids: CASSQDLFGERSGNTIYF. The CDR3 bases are TGCGCCAGCAGCCAAGATTTGTTCGGGGAAAGGTCTGGAAACACCATATATTTT.

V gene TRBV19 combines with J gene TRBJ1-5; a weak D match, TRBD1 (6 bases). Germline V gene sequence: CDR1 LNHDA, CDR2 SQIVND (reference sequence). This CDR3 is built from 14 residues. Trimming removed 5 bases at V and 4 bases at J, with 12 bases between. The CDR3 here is CASSPLQGNQPQHF. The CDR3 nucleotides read TGTGCCAGTAGTCCGTTGCAGGGGAATCAGCCCCAGCATTTT.

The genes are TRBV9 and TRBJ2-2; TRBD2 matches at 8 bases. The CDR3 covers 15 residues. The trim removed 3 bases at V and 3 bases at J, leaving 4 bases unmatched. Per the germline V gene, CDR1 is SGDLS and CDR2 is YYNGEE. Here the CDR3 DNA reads TGTGCCAGCAGCGCCCCGGGGGGGTACACCGGGGAGCTGTTTTTT. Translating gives CASSAPGGYTGELFF.

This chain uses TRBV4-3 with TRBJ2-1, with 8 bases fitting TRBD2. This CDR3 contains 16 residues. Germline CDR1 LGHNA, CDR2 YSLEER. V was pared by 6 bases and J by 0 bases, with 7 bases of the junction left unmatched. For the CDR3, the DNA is TGCGCCAGCAGTCTAACCAGCGGGAGCTCCTACAATGAGCAGTTCTTC. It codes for CASSLTSGSSYNEQFF.

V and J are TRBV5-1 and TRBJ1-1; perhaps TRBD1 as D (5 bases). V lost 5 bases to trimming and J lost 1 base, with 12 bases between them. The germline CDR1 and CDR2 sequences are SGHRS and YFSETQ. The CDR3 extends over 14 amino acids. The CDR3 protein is CASREGTENTEAFF. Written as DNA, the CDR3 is TGCGCCAGCAGGGAGGGGACGGAGAACACTGAAGCTTTCTTT.

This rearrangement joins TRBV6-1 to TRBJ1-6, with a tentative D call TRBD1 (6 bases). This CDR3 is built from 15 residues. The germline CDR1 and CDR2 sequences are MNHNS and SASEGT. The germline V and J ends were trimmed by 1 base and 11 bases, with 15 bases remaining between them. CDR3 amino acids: CASSEGLQGIPPLHF. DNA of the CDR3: TGTGCCAGCAGTGAAGGATTACAGGGTATCCCACCCCTCCACTTT.

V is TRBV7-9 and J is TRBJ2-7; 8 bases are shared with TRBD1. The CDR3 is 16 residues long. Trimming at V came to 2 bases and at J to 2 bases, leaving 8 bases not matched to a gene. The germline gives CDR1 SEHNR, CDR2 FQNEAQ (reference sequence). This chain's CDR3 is CASSLTPGQGTYEQYF. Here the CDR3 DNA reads TGTGCCAGCAGCTTAACCCCCGGACAGGGAACCTACGAGCAGTACTTC. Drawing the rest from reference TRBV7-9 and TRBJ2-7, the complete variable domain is DTGVSQNPRHKITKRGQNVTFRCDPISEHNRLYWYRQTLGQGPEFLTYFQNEAQLEKSRLLSDRFSAERPKGSFSTLEIQRTEQGDSAMYLCASSLTPGQGTYEQYFGPGTRLTVT.

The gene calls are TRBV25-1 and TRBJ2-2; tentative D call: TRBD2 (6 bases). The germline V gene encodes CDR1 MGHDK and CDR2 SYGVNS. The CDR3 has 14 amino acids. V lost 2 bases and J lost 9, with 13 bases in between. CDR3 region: CASSERKGTRELFF. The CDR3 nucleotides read TGTGCCAGCAGTGAACGGAAGGGGACTCGGGAGCTGTTTTTT.

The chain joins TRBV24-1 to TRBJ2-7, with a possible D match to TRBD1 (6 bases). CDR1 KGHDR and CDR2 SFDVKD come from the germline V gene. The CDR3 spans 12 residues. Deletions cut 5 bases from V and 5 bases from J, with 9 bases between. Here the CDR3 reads CATSAPGDEQYF. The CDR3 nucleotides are TGTGCCACCAGTGCCCCAGGGGACGAGCAGTACTTC.

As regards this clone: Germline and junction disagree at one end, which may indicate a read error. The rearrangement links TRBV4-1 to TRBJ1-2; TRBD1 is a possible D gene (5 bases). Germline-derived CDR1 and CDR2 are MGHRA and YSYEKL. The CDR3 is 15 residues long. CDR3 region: CASNQVAGDAYGYTF. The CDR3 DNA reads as TGCGCCAGCAACCAAGTGGCGGGGGACGCCTATGGCTACACCTTC.

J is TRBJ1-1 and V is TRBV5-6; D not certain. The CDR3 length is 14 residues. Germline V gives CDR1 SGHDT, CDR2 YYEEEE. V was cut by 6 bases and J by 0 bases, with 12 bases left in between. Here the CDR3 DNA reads TGTGCCAGCACTGGCTACGGGATGAACACTGAAGCTTTCTTT. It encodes CASTGYGMNTEAFF. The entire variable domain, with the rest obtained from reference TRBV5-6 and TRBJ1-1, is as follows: DAGVTQSPTHLIKTRGQQVTLRCSPKSGHDTVSWYQQALGQGPQFIFQYYEEEERQRGNFPDRFSGHQFPNYSSELNVNALLLGDSALYLCASTGYGMNTEAFFGQGTRLTVV.

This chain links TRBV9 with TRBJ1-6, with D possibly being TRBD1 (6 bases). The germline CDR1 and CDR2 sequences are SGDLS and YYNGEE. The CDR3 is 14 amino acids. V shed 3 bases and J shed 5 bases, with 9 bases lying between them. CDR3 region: CASSGRTDNSPLHF. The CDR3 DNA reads TGTGCCAGCAGCGGGAGGACAGATAATTCACCCCTCCACTTT.

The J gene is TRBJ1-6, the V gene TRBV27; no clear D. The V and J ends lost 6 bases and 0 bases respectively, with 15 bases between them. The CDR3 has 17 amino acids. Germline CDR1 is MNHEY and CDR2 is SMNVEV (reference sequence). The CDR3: CASSSRPTHSYNSPLHF. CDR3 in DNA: TGTGCCAGCAGCTCACGGCCGACTCACTCCTATAATTCACCCCTCCACTTT.

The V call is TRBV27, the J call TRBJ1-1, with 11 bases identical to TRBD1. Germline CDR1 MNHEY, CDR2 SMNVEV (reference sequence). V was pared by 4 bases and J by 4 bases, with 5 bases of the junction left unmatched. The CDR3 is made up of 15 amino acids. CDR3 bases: TGTGCCAGCAGTTCCCGGGACAGGGGGTTCACTGAAGCTTTCTTT. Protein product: CASSSRDRGFTEAFF.

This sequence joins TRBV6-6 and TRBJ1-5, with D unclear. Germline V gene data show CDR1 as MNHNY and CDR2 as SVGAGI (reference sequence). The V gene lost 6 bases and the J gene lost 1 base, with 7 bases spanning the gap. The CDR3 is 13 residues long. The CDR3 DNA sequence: TGTGCCAGCAGCTTCCAGAGCAATCAGCCCCAGCATTTT. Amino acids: CASSFQSNQPQHF.

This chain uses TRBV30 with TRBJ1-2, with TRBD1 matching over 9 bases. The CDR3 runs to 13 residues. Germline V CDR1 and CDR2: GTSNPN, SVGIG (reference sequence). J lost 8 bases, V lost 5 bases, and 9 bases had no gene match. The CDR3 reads CAWSPGQGEGYTF. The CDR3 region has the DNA TGTGCCTGGTCCCCGGGACAGGGAGAAGGCTACACCTTC.

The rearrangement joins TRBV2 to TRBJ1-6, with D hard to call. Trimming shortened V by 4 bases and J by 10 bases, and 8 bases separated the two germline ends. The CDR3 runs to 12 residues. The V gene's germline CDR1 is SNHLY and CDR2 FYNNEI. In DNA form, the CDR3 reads TGTGCCAGCAGTGTTCAGGCCTCACCCCTCCACTTT. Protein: CASSVQASPLHF.

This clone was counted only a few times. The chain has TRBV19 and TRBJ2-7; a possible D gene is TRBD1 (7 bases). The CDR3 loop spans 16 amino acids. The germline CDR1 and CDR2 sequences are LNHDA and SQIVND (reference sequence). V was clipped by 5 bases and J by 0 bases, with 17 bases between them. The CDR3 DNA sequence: TGTGCCAGTAGTTCGCCAGGGGGGACCAACTCCTACGAGCAGTACTTC. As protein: CASSSPGGTNSYEQYF.

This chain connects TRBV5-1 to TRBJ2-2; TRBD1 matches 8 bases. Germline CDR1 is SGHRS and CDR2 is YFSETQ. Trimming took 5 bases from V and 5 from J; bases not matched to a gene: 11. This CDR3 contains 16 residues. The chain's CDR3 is CASRTGTGWETGELFF. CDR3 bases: TGCGCCAGCAGAACCGGGACAGGTTGGGAAACCGGGGAGCTGTTTTTT.

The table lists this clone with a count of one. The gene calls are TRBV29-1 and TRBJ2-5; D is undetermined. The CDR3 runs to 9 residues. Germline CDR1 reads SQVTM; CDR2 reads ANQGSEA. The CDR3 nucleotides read TGCAGGACGGAGGAGACCCAGTACTTC. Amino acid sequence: CRTEETQYF.

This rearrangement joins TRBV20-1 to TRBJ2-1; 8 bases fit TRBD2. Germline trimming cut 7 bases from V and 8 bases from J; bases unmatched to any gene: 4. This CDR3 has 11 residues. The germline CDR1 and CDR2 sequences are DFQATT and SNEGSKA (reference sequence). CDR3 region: CSGAGGDEQFF. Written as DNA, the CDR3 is TGCAGTGGGGCGGGGGGCGATGAGCAGTTCTTC.

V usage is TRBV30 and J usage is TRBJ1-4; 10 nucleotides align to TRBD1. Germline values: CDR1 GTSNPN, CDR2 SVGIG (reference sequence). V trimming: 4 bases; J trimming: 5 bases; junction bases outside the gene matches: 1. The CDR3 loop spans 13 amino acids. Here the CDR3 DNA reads TGTGCCTGGAAGGGACAGGGGAATGAAAAACTGTTTTTT. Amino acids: CAWKGQGNEKLFF.

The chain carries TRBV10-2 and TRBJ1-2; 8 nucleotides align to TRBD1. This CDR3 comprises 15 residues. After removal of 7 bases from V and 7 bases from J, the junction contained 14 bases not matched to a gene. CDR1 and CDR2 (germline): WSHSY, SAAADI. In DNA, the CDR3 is TGCGCCAGCATCAAGGAACAGACAGGGGTGGGTGGCTACACCTTC. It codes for CASIKEQTGVGGYTF.

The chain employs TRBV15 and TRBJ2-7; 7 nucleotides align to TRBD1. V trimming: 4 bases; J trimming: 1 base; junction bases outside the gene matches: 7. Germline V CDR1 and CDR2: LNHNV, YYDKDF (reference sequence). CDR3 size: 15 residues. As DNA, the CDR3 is TGTGCCACCAGCATCGACAGGGCCTTATCCTACGAGCAGTACTTC. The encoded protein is CATSIDRALSYEQYF.